This passage covers 22 T cell receptor beta chains from one sample sequenced in a study of shared clonotypes between healthy human individuals. Using immunoSEQ multiplex PCR, the repertoire was profiled, and TCRdb retains in-frame clones only, with some absent. The data contain 400,000 to 600,000 clones, approximately 95% of them singletons. Sequences were obtained from naive CD4+ T cells sorted from blood. Subset described: CD45RA+ positively selected. The receptors here all came from a woman aged 25 to 45 in good health.

The V call is TRBV11-2, the J call TRBJ1-3; TRBD1 aligns across 7 bases. The CDR3 spans 14 residues. V trimming: 6 bases; J trimming: 4 bases; junction bases outside the gene matches: 6. Germline assignment: CDR1 SGHAT and CDR2 FQNNGV. Here the CDR3 reads CASSLGTVGNTIYF. The CDR3 nucleotides read TGTGCCAGCAGTTTGGGGACAGTAGGAAACACCATATATTTT.

The chain has TRBV5-1 and TRBJ2-5; D is undetermined. The J call may be wrong; the DNA end is better matched by TRBJ2-7. This CDR3 is built from 16 residues. CDR1 and CDR2 (germline): SGHRS, YFSETQ. The CDR3 DNA reads TGCGCCAGCAGCTTTGCGGTCCCCTCAAGGTCCTACGAGCAGTACTTC. Its protein product is CASSFAVPSRSYEQYF.

The chain carries TRBV5-4 and TRBJ2-5; TRBD1 might be the D (6 bases). This CDR3 comprises 14 residues. Trimming stripped 5 bases from V and 5 bases from J, with 16 bases between. Germline V gives CDR1 SGHNT, CDR2 YYREEE (reference sequence). The CDR3 loop reads CASRDRDIGETQYF. CDR3 sequence (DNA): TGTGCCAGCAGGGACCGGGACATCGGGGAGACCCAGTACTTC.

This clone has just a few counts. V usage is TRBV7-2 and J usage is TRBJ1-5; D possibly corresponds to TRBD1 (5 bases). Per germline, CDR1 SGHTA and CDR2 FQGNSA. The CDR3 is 15 residues long. Trimming stripped 5 bases from V and 4 bases from J, with 15 bases between. The CDR3 is CASSPGQGKNQPQHF. CDR3 DNA: TGTGCCAGCAGCCCGGGGCAGGGCAAGAATCAGCCCCAGCATTTT.

The chain is built from TRBV6-4 and TRBJ2-1; D is possibly TRBD1 or TRBD2 (5 bases each). The CDR3 consists of 16 residues. Germline assignment: CDR1 MRHNA and CDR2 SNTAGT. Trimming pared 3 bases from V and 0 bases from J, leaving 12 bases between. CDR3 DNA sequence: TGTGCCAGCAGTGAATTCGGGGCGATCTCCTACAATGAGCAGTTCTTC. This encodes CASSEFGAISYNEQFF.

The rearrangement links TRBV5-1 to TRBJ2-7; TRBD1 matches at 9 bases. Unmatched junction bases numbered 16, after V lost 2 bases and J lost 7 bases. This CDR3 has 17 amino acids. CDR1 is SGHRS, CDR2 YFSETQ, per germline. The CDR3 sequence: CASSLNPGQGKLGEQYF. The CDR3 nucleotides read TGCGCCAGCAGCTTAAATCCGGGACAGGGAAAATTGGGAGAGCAGTACTTC. Variable domain in full (rest from reference TRBV5-1 and TRBJ2-7): KAGVTQTPRYLIKTRGQQVTLSCSPISGHRSVSWYQQTPGQGLQFLFEYFSETQRNKGNFPGRFSGRQFSNSRSEMNVSTLELGDSALYLCASSLNPGQGKLGEQYFGPGTRLTVT.

CDR3 sequence (DNA): TGTGCCAGCAGGGTGAGGACATCTCGAGAGACCCAGTACTTC. Its translation is CASRVRTSRETQYF. The chain recombines TRBV28 with TRBJ2-5; tentative D call: TRBD1 (5 bases). The germline V and J ends were trimmed by 6 bases and 4 bases, with 15 bases remaining between them. The CDR3 has 14 residues. Germline assignment: CDR1 MDHEN and CDR2 SYDVKM.

Concerning this clone: Other DNA sequences in this sample translate to the same CDR3. The chain combines TRBV19 with TRBJ2-7; D is ambiguous. The CDR3 runs 13 residues. The V end was cut by 3 bases, the J end by 2 bases, with 8 bases between. The germline CDR1 and CDR2 sequences are LNHDA and SQIVND (reference sequence). CDR3 protein: CASSIGTTYEQYF. The CDR3 DNA follows: TGTGCCAGTAGTATTGGCACCACCTACGAGCAGTACTTC. Together with reference TRBV19 and TRBJ2-7, the CDR3 gives the full variable domain: DGGITQSPKYLFRKEGQNVTLSCEQNLNHDAMYWYRQDPGQGLRLIYYSQIVNDFQKGDIAEGYSVSREKKESFPLTVTSAQKNPTAFYLCASSIGTTYEQYFGPGTRLTVT.

DNA of the CDR3: TGTGCCAGCACGAACTTGGTACTAGCGGATAGTAACGGGGAAGAGACCCAGTACTTC. It codes for CASTNLVLADSNGEETQYF. V is TRBV11-2 and J is TRBJ2-5; 8 bases agree with TRBD2. V lost 7 bases and J lost 3; bases outside the gene matches: 22. Germline V gene sequence: CDR1 SGHAT, CDR2 FQNNGV. The CDR3 has 19 amino acids. Using reference TRBV11-2 and TRBJ2-5 for the parts outside the CDR3, the full variable domain is EAGVAQSPRYKIIEKRQSVAFWCNPISGHATLYWYQQILGQGPKLLIQFQNNGVVDDSQLPKDRFSAERLKGVDSTLKIQPAKLEDSAVYLCASTNLVLADSNGEETQYFGPGTRLLVL.

The chain has TRBV5-1 and TRBJ2-5; maybe TRBD2 (5 bases). Trimming left V 4 bases short and J 4 bases short, with 26 bases between. The length of the CDR3 is 18 residues. Germline loops: CDR1 SGHRS, CDR2 YFSETQ. The CDR3 loop reads CASSRRLTTDLRAETQYF. DNA of the CDR3: TGCGCCAGCAGCCGTCGACTGACTACAGATTTAAGAGCAGAGACCCAGTACTTC.

CDR3 residues: CASSQDLGGLLPYEQYF. CDR3 bases: TGCGCCAGCAGCCAAGATCTGGGGGGACTACTTCCCTACGAGCAGTACTTC. The chain couples TRBV4-1 to TRBJ2-7; the match to TRBD2 covers 7 bases. The CDR3 extends over 17 amino acids. The J segment lost 2 bases and the V segment lost 0 bases, leaving 10 bases of the junction unmatched. Per the germline V gene, CDR1 is MGHRA and CDR2 is YSYEKL.

The chain links TRBV27 to TRBJ2-7; D is perhaps TRBD1 (6 bases). The V end lost 5 bases, the J end lost 5 bases, and 16 bases lay between the germline ends. Germline V gene sequence: CDR1 MNHEY, CDR2 SMNVEV (reference sequence). This CDR3 is 14 amino acids long. The CDR3, as DNA: TGTGCCAGCAGTGCAACAGGGACCCGGAACGAGCAGTACTTC. Its translation: CASSATGTRNEQYF.

The chain links TRBV7-6 to TRBJ2-3, with D hard to call. Germline-derived CDR1 and CDR2 are SGHVS and FNYEAQ. The CDR3 is 14 amino acids. V was trimmed by 5 bases and J by 4 bases, leaving 13 bases between them. CDR3 bases: TGTGCCAGCAGCGTTTCTGGGTCCCCAGATACGCAGTATTTT. Amino acid sequence: CASSVSGSPDTQYF.

This chain uses TRBV7-9 with TRBJ2-3; 7 bases line up with TRBD1. J lost 0 bases, V lost 1 base, and 4 bases had no gene match. Germline assignment: CDR1 SEHNR and CDR2 FQNEAQ (reference sequence). This CDR3 is 16 amino acids long. Written as DNA, the CDR3 is TGTGCCAGCAGCTTAGATGAGACAGGGAGCACAGATACGCAGTATTTT. Its translation is CASSLDETGSTDTQYF.

The rearrangement links TRBV6-4 to TRBJ2-2; 8 bases align to TRBD2. The CDR3 runs 15 residues. Germline V gene sequence: CDR1 MRHNA, CDR2 SNTAGT. With V trimmed by 6 bases and J by 1 base, 4 bases remained unmatched. CDR3 region: CASRKLAVNTGELFF. As DNA, the CDR3 is TGTGCCAGCAGAAAACTAGCGGTGAACACCGGGGAGCTGTTTTTT.

This CDR3 reads CASSPDRGGNQPQHF. The CDR3 nucleotides read TGTGCCAGCAGCCCAGACAGGGGAGGCAATCAGCCCCAGCATTTT. The rearrangement links TRBV6-4 to TRBJ1-5; TRBD1 aligns across 8 bases. The trim removed 6 bases at V and 2 bases at J, leaving 6 bases unmatched. The germline V gene encodes CDR1 MRHNA and CDR2 SNTAGT. The CDR3 length is 15 residues.

In regard to this clone: In the same sample, other DNA sequences code for this CDR3. The chain links TRBV19 to TRBJ1-5; 10 bases line up with TRBD1. Germline V gene lookup returns CDR1 LNHDA and CDR2 SQIVND (reference sequence). This CDR3 has 13 amino acids. The J segment lost 5 bases and the V segment lost 6 bases, leaving 1 base of the junction unmatched. The CDR3 here is CASRDRGDQPQHF. The CDR3 nucleotides read TGTGCCAGTAGGGACAGGGGGGATCAGCCCCAGCATTTT.

This chain links TRBV11-1 with TRBJ2-1, with 10 bases lining up with TRBD1. Germline trimming cut 5 bases from V and 7 bases from J; bases unmatched to any gene: 14. Germline lookup yields CDR1 SGHAT and CDR2 FQDESV (reference sequence). This CDR3 spans 17 amino acids. For the CDR3, the DNA is TGTGCCAGCAGCGCCAGATCCGGGACAGGGGTGTTGAATGAGCAGTTCTTC. Its translation is CASSARSGTGVLNEQFF.

V usage is TRBV28 and J usage is TRBJ2-5; 8 nucleotides match TRBD2. Trimming cost V 5 bases and J 6 bases; bases outside gene matches: 14. Germline V gene data show CDR1 as MDHEN and CDR2 as SYDVKM. This CDR3 region has 16 residues. The CDR3 DNA sequence: TGTGCCAGCAGTCCCCCCGTGGGCGGGAGGTATCAGACCCAGTACTTC. Translated: CASSPPVGGRYQTQYF.

Details on this clone: Other DNA sequences in the sample encode the same CDR3. V and J are TRBV5-1 and TRBJ2-5, with D uncertain. CDR3 size: 14 residues. V was pared by 0 bases and J by 1 base, with 7 bases between. CDR1 SGHRS and CDR2 YFSETQ come from the germline V gene. This chain's CDR3 is CASSLGGVQETQYF. DNA of the CDR3: TGCGCCAGCAGCTTGGGTGGGGTCCAAGAGACCCAGTACTTC.

Only one count was recorded for this clone. V is TRBV6-1 and J is TRBJ2-3, with TRBD1 matching 9 bases. The CDR3 covers 15 residues. Per germline, CDR1 MNHNS and CDR2 SASEGT. V lost 6 bases and J lost 2; bases outside the gene matches: 6. The CDR3 sequence: CASSLDRGYTDTQYF. CDR3 DNA sequence: TGTGCCAGCAGCCTAGACAGGGGGTACACAGATACGCAGTATTTT.

This chain connects TRBV28 to TRBJ2-3; D remains ambiguous. Germline CDR1 reads MDHEN; CDR2 reads SYDVKM. The CDR3 covers 15 residues. Trimming removed 6 bases at V and 1 base at J, with 14 bases between. The chain's CDR3 is CASSPPGSGTDTQYF. Here the CDR3 DNA reads TGTGCCAGCAGCCCCCCCGGATCGGGCACAGATACGCAGTATTTT.